One sample yielded the 10 T cell receptor beta chains listed below, sequenced in a study of beta chain features in type 1 diabetes. Whole-study findings and limits: TCRB CDR3 length was moderately but significantly reduced in all four CD4+ subsets of Type 1 diabetes patients.

Expressed TCRB transcripts were sequenced because the isolated RNA had all been reverse transcribed beforehand. Libraries were prepared by immunoSEQ multiplex PCR; TCRdb keeps only in-frame clonotypes and omits some of them. This table has about 710,000 clones, roughly 13% appearing once. Their antigens remain unidentified. The sequenced sample was naive CD4+ T cells from blood. These receptors came from a man aged 18 to 30 with type 1 diabetes.

This clone occurred a few times. This chain connects TRBV7-2 to TRBJ1-6; D is perhaps TRBD1 (5 bases). The length of the CDR3 is 15 residues. The germline V and J ends were trimmed by 1 base and 5 bases, with 9 bases remaining between them. The germline V gene has CDR1 SGHTA and CDR2 FQGNSA. The CDR3 loop is CASSLVGDNNSPLHF. CDR3 coding DNA: TGTGCCAGCAGCTTAGTAGGGGATAATAATTCACCCCTCCACTTT.

The chain uses TRBV27 and TRBJ1-2; maybe TRBD1 (6 bases). V was clipped by 2 bases and J by 4 bases, with 14 bases between them. This CDR3 is 15 amino acids long. Per the germline V gene, CDR1 is MNHEY and CDR2 is SMNVEV (reference sequence). The CDR3, as DNA: TGTGCCAGCAGTTTACTGACAGGAGGGACCTATGGCTACACCTTC. This sequence encodes CASSLLTGGTYGYTF.

Only a few counts were recorded for this clone. The chain couples TRBV9 to TRBJ2-7; 11 bases align to TRBD2. From germline, CDR1 is SGDLS and CDR2 YYNGEE. V lost 0 bases, J lost 5 bases, and 13 bases stayed unmatched. There are 18 residues in the CDR3. In nucleotides, the CDR3 is TGTGCCAGCAGCGTAGCTGGACTAGCGGGTGGGGAACGGGACGAGCAGTACTTC. Encoded protein: CASSVAGLAGGERDEQYF.

CDR3 amino acids: CASSVTPSTNEKLFF. The CDR3 nucleotides read TGTGCCAGCAGCGTTACCCCCTCAACTAATGAAAAACTGTTTTTT. The J gene is TRBJ1-4, the V gene TRBV9; D is unresolved. There are 15 residues in the CDR3. The V gene lost 2 bases and the J gene lost 0 bases, with 8 bases spanning the gap. Per germline, CDR1 SGDLS and CDR2 YYNGEE.

This clone was counted only a few times. This chain connects TRBV7-2 to TRBJ2-5; D may be TRBD1 (6 bases). The CDR3 totals 12 residues. Germline CDR1 SGHTA, CDR2 FQGNSA. The V and J ends lost 7 bases and 5 bases respectively, with 11 bases between them. The CDR3 DNA reads TGTGCCAGCAACAGGGTTATTGAGACCCAGTACTTC. This encodes CASNRVIETQYF.

This rearrangement joins TRBV7-9 to TRBJ2-1; perhaps D is TRBD1 or TRBD2 (5 bases each). Germline CDR1 SEHNR, CDR2 FQNEAQ (reference sequence). The V end lost 5 bases, the J end lost 7 bases, and 30 bases lay between the germline ends. This CDR3 is 19 amino acids long. The CDR3 spells CASSPDVTGIGTSGNEQFF. The CDR3 DNA is TGTGCCAGCAGCCCCGACGTTACAGGCATCGGTACCTCGGGGAATGAGCAGTTCTTC.

V usage is TRBV7-9 and J usage is TRBJ2-5, with 13 bases matching TRBD2. CDR1 and CDR2 from the germline V gene are SEHNR and FQNEAQ (reference sequence). CDR3 size: 15 residues. Trimming removed 5 bases from V and 5 bases from J; junction bases left unmatched: 5. The CDR3 sequence: CASSLWTSGSETQYF. In DNA, the CDR3 is TGTGCCAGCAGCCTATGGACTAGCGGGAGTGAGACCCAGTACTTC.

The chain combines TRBV13 with TRBJ2-7; no firm D call. The V gene's germline CDR1 is PRHDT and CDR2 FYEKMQ (reference sequence). Trimming took 5 bases from V and 3 from J, leaving 5 bases between them. The CDR3 covers 11 residues. The chain's CDR3 is CASSLVYEQYF. The CDR3 coding sequence is TGTGCCAGCAGCCTCGTCTACGAGCAGTACTTC.

The chain links TRBV27 to TRBJ1-4; tentatively, D is TRBD1 (5 bases). Per germline, CDR1 MNHEY and CDR2 SMNVEV (reference sequence). Trimming left V 6 bases short and J 0 bases short, with 11 bases between. The CDR3 totals 15 residues. The chain's CDR3 is CASSPWGATNEKLFF. As DNA, the CDR3 is TGTGCCAGCAGCCCGTGGGGGGCAACTAATGAAAAACTGTTTTTT.

The chain uses TRBV9 and TRBJ2-7; D possibly matches TRBD1 or TRBD2 (5 bases each). CDR3 length: 14 residues. The germline CDR1 and CDR2 sequences are SGDLS and YYNGEE. With 0 bases removed from V and 4 bases from J, the gap between germline ends came to 11 bases. The CDR3 nucleotides read TGTGCCAGCAGCGTAGGATCGGGGCTGTACGAGCAGTACTTC. Protein product: CASSVGSGLYEQYF.